This T cell receptor beta chain was identified in a study of CD8 T cells in ankylosing spondylitis. Regarding this clonotype: Antigen specificity is unknown.

General observations from the study: CD8+ by phenotype, disease-linked clones were relatively rare in peripheral blood.

The CDR3 consists of 13 residues. Germline values: CDR1 LGHNA, CDR2 YNFKEQ. Trimming removed 9 bases from V and 3 bases from J, with 15 bases in between. TCRdb passed the 5' RACE reads through MiXCR, listing each CDR3 protein once. The table includes a few hundred thousand distinct CDR3 sequences, roughly 10% detected once. Sequenced input: blood, either unsorted or a sorted T cell fraction (not recorded which). The source of this sequence is a male donor with ankylosing spondylitis or in good health (not recorded which). The chain has TRBV4-2 and TRBJ2-7, with a tentative D call TRBD2 (5 bases). CDR3 sequence (DNA): TGTGCCAGGGGCCCCGGACTCCTCTACGAGCAGTACTTC. Protein product: CARGPGLLYEQYF.